This is a list of T cell receptor beta chains from one sample in a study of cytomegalovirus exposure and HLA in healthy donors. Clones were sequenced by immunoSEQ multiplex PCR, and TCRdb holds only the in-frame ones, with some missing. The repertoire has 100,000 to 150,000 clones, about two thirds of them found once; the top ten carry 4% to 5.5%. Sequencing input: PBMCs. The receptor source for this set is a man aged 55 to 69 in good health and CMV-seropositive. CDR3s include the opening cysteine and the closing phenylalanine or tryptophan. D genes are given only for firm matches.

D: NA
J: TRBJ1-5
V: TRBV9
CDR3: CASSVGGGGYQPQHF

D: TRBD2
J: NA
V: TRBV30
CDR3: CAWSVLGTSGTYEQYF

D: NA
J: TRBJ1-1
V: TRBV5-1
CDR3: CASSLDQGTEAFF

D: NA
J: TRBJ1-3
V: TRBV5-1
CDR3: CASSLSVSGNTIYF

D: NA
J: TRBJ2-7
V: TRBV2
CDR3: CASSEPRDMTLPYEQYF

D: TRBD1
J: TRBJ1-2
V: TRBV30
CDR3: CAWRLPGGSGGYTF

D: NA
J: TRBJ2-5
V: TRBV6-5
CDR3: CASSYGQRRETQYF

D: TRBD2
J: TRBJ2-1
V: TRBV5-6
CDR3: CASSLDLAGYNEQFF

D: NA
J: TRBJ2-5
V: TRBV5-4
CDR3: CASSPPGILPETQYF

D: TRBD1
J: TRBJ2-5
V: TRBV28
CDR3: CASSLNPHRGRGETQYF

D: NA
J: TRBJ1-1
V: TRBV28
CDR3: CASSAQGTEAFF

D: NA
J: TRBJ1-5
V: TRBV28
CDR3: CASSFSGQPQHF

D: TRBD1
J: TRBJ1-3
V: TRBV4-1
CDR3: CASSQTGVGNTIYF

D: NA
J: TRBJ1-5
V: TRBV6-1
CDR3: CASSETFGGDQPQHF

D: TRBD1
J: TRBJ2-3
V: TRBV19
CDR3: CASSPGGSADTQYF

D: NA
J: TRBJ1-2
V: TRBV7-6
CDR3: CASSLATGGSVYTF

D: NA
J: TRBJ1-2
V: TRBV2
CDR3: CARSRGGSGYTF

D: NA
J: TRBJ2-1
V: TRBV18
CDR3: CASSPSWGRGGNEQFF